This T cell receptor beta chain was captured by sequencing in a study of blood T cell repertoires in COVID-19 (dated by TCRdb to about 2020). General notes on the study: Samples covering the acute and convalescent phases of COVID-19 were provided by collaborators in the United States, Italy and Spain. Subjects who had been exposed to COVID-19, were actively infected with it, or had recovered from it provided the deeply sampled blood TCRbeta repertoires that made up the dataset. HLA class I and class II types, where available, came from metadata supplied by the sample provider rather than from assay-based typing. Samples came from the ongoing ImmuneRACE study (first 160 participants) plus 1,254 subjects from 6 global collaborators. The prospective study material was composed of cDNA or gDNA derived from T cells, B-cell-depleted T cells, or PBMCs. The repertoires were released in a freely available public database meant as a resource for research on the immune response to SARS-CoV-2. A de-identified subject ID, COVID-19 status, age in years and sex were almost always included in the sample metadata.

Study-wide findings and limitations: Clinical and demographic metadata were provided uncurated, with the amount varying by source and participant.

Participants in the prospective study were aged about 18 to 95 years, lived in about two dozen United States geographic areas, and enrolled through a virtual design. To assign participants to cohorts, the prospective study relied on clinical history that participants themselves reported in a screening survey and a study questionnaire. Mobile phlebotomists in the prospective study collected whole blood, serum and a nasopharyngeal or oropharyngeal swab from every participant. Over a roughly two-month period, participants in the prospective study had the option of providing additional blood draws and questionnaires. Before DNA extraction, blood samples from the prospective study were shipped at room temperature or frozen. The germline ends are 12 bases apart after V is trimmed by 6 bases and J by 4 bases. The germline V gene gives CDR1 as MRHNA and CDR2 as SNTAGT. The CDR3 covers 13 residues, taking in both the cysteine and the phenylalanine. The DNA shown is the 39-base CDR3, in frame from base 1.

In the case of this clone: Its antigen specificity is not known. Base quality data are lacking; no much larger clone is found one base away.

TCRbeta CDR3 regions were amplified from genomic DNA using the immunoSEQ Assay, a bias-controlled multiplex PCR. For the original study's pipeline: The number of nucleated cells in each sample was estimated by amplification of reference gene primers within the assay. Sequence reads were collapsed and filtered to measure the absolute abundance of every unique TCRbeta CDR3 rearrangement. For each sample, productive Simpson clonality was calculated as the square root of Simpson's diversity index across productive rearrangements. Here the immuneACCESS table is served through TCRdb, limited to in-frame sequences with V and J called. Missing clones are a known gap in these copies; in checked studies unresolved V genes cover under half, and the rest lacks a known reason. V and J calls and clone size are as listed in that table; D and trimming were resolved from the DNA. The sample table holds roughly 430,000 clones, of which approximately 85% were seen once. About 2.1% of the sample rests with the top ten.

The chain joins TRBV6-4 to TRBJ1-1; the D gene is possibly TRBD1, with 6 bases matching. The material sequenced was PBMCs or T cells enriched from blood (not recorded which). This sequence was found in a woman in her thirties or forties with acute COVID-19. CDR3 region: CASSKDSGTEAFF. At the DNA level, the sequence is TGTGCCAGCAGCAAGGACAGTGGCACTGAAGCTTTCTTT.